Following are 4 T cell receptor beta chains from one sample sequenced in a study of post-analysis software for immune sequencing data. These receptors have no identified antigens. TCR beta cDNA libraries included unique molecular identifiers. TCRdb re-analysed the PCR reads in MiXCR, keeping a single row per CDR3 protein. The sample contains around 260,000 distinct CDR3 sequences, 30% to 45% of which appear only once. General study points: Controls showed lower frequencies than patients for roughly 5 TRBV segments, and TRBV5-6, TRBV5-1 and TRBV20-1 were among these.

Sequenced input: blood. These receptors all come from a girl between 5 and 17 years old with multiple sclerosis.

This clonotype was seen only a few times. The rearrangement uses TRBV18 and TRBJ2-2; weak D call: TRBD2 (5 bases). Trimming shortened V by 0 bases and J by 0 bases, and 8 bases separated the two germline ends. This CDR3 contains 16 residues. Germline CDR1 KGHSH, CDR2 LQKENI. The CDR3 DNA sequence: TGTGCCAGCTCACCACCCCGGACTGCGAACACCGGGGAGCTGTTTTTT. Translation: CASSPPRTANTGELFF. The full variable domain, with the rest looked up from reference TRBV18 and TRBJ2-2, is NAGVMQNPRHLVRRRGQEARLRCSPMKGHSHVYWYRQLPEEGLKFMVYLQKENIIDESGMPKERFSAEFPKEGPSILRIQQVVRGDSAAYFCASSPPRTANTGELFFGEGSRLTVL.

This clonotype was observed at least ten times. The genes are TRBV29-1 and TRBJ1-5, with 7 bases that match TRBD1. CDR3 length: 13 residues. The trim removed 6 bases at V and 4 bases at J, leaving 6 bases unmatched. Germline CDR1 reads SQVTM; CDR2 reads ANQGSEA. CDR3 in amino acids: CSVSATGNQPQHF. For the CDR3, the DNA is TGCAGCGTGAGCGCGACAGGGAATCAGCCCCAGCATTTT.

The chain employs TRBV3-1 and TRBJ1-2; 8 bases fit TRBD1. This CDR3 has 16 amino acids. CDR1 and CDR2 (germline): LGHDT, YNNKEL (reference sequence). V was clipped by 1 base and J by 3 bases; unmatched bases: 7. CDR3 in amino acids: CASSQASGTGDYGYTF. Written as DNA, the CDR3 is TGTGCCAGCAGCCAAGCTTCCGGGACAGGCGACTATGGCTACACCTTC.

CDR3 nucleotides: TGTGCCAGCAGTTTTTCAACGACAGGCCCCCCCACTGAAGCTTTCTTT. Encoded protein: CASSFSTTGPPTEAFF. This chain links TRBV6-5 with TRBJ1-1; a weak D match, TRBD1 (6 bases). V was shortened by 4 bases and J by 4 bases, with 19 bases between the two germline ends. This CDR3 spans 16 amino acids. CDR1 and CDR2 from the germline V gene are MNHEY and SVGAGI.